The 27 T cell receptor beta chains below come from one sample, sequenced in a study of CD8 T cells in ankylosing spondylitis. One entry per CDR3 protein results from TCRdb running MiXCR on the 5' RACE reads. Among about 130,000 distinct CDR3 sequences listed, about 10% were seen once. Sequences were obtained from blood, either unsorted or a sorted T cell fraction (not recorded which). These receptors were taken from a female donor with ankylosing spondylitis or in good health (not recorded which).

This clonotype was seen only a few times. The rearrangement joins TRBV5-1 to TRBJ2-1; D is perhaps TRBD2 (6 bases). Trimming left V 1 base short and J 6 bases short, with 8 bases between. The CDR3 spans 13 residues. Germline lookup yields CDR1 SGHRS and CDR2 YFSETQ. Written as DNA, the CDR3 is TGCGCCAGCAGCTTGACTAGCACCAATGAGCAGTTCTTC. This translates into CASSLTSTNEQFF.

This clonotype was seen many times. The chain links TRBV29-1 to TRBJ2-5; the D is unclear. This CDR3 region has 12 residues. V was clipped by 4 bases and J by 1 base, with 7 bases between them. CDR1 SQVTM and CDR2 ANQGSEA come from the germline V gene. CDR3 nucleotide sequence: TGCAGCGTTGGACCAACCCAAGAGACCCAGTACTTC. Residues: CSVGPTQETQYF.

This clonotype was seen only a few times. In DNA form, the CDR3 reads TGCGCCAGCAGCTGGACGGGCCGTAGCTCCTACAATGAGCAGTTCTTC. Translated, it gives CASSWTGRSSYNEQFF. The rearrangement joins TRBV5-1 to TRBJ2-1; D is uncertain. The CDR3 runs 16 residues. Germline values: CDR1 SGHRS, CDR2 YFSETQ. V was clipped by 3 bases and J by 0 bases, with 13 bases between them.

There are many counts of this clonotype. The CDR3 spells CSARKSGLPVSYNEQFF. As DNA, the CDR3 is TGCAGTGCTAGAAAATCGGGGCTTCCCGTGTCCTACAATGAGCAGTTCTTC. The chain is built from TRBV20-1 and TRBJ2-1; D may match TRBD1 or TRBD2 (5 bases each). V dropped 2 bases and J dropped 1 base, with 18 bases sitting between them. The CDR3 is 17 amino acids. Germline values: CDR1 DFQATT, CDR2 SNEGSKA (reference sequence).

In this sample, this clonotype turned up many times. The chain employs TRBV29-1 and TRBJ1-2; the D is unclear. CDR3 length: 9 residues. Germline V gene sequence: CDR1 SQVTM, CDR2 ANQGSEA. Trimming stripped 4 bases from V and 8 bases from J, with 5 bases between. CDR3 coding DNA: TGCAGCGTTGCTAAGGGCTACACCTTC. Translation gives CSVAKGYTF.

This clonotype was counted at least ten times. The gene calls are TRBV29-1 and TRBJ2-3; D uncertain. The germline V gene has CDR1 SQVTM and CDR2 ANQGSEA. The V end lost 5 bases, the J end lost 4 bases, and 13 bases lay between the germline ends. The CDR3 is 13 amino acids. The CDR3, as DNA: TGCAGCGTTTGTTCAACCGCGGCAGATACGCAGTATTTT. Its translation is CSVCSTAADTQYF.

There are many counts of this clonotype. CDR3 in DNA: TGCGCCAGCAGCCCCCGGGACAGAACCTACGAGCAGTACTTC. Amino acid sequence: CASSPRDRTYEQYF. The chain employs TRBV5-1 and TRBJ2-7; the match to TRBD1 covers 7 bases. This CDR3 is 14 amino acids long. Unmatched junction bases numbered 6, after V lost 4 bases and J lost 2 bases. In germline, CDR1 is SGHRS, CDR2 YFSETQ.

In this sample, this clonotype turned up many times. The rearrangement joins TRBV5-1 to TRBJ1-1; 10 bases map to TRBD1. Germline CDR1 reads SGHRS; CDR2 reads YFSETQ. The CDR3 has 14 residues. V lost 3 bases to trimming and J lost 4 bases; unmatched junction nucleotides: 3. The CDR3 bases are TGCGCCAGCAGCTGGGGGACAGGGGCCACTGAAGCTTTCTTT. Translated, it gives CASSWGTGATEAFF.

To note about this clonotype: This sequence may be a read error, since a much larger clone differs from it by one base. The chain employs TRBV28 and TRBJ1-5, with D possibly matching TRBD1 (5 bases). Germline values: CDR1 MDHEN, CDR2 SYDVKM. There are 14 residues in the CDR3. Here the CDR3 reads CASYTGSGNQPLHF. CDR3 coding DNA: TGTGCCAGCTACACAGGCAGCGGAAATCAGCCCCTGCATTTT. Filled out from reference TRBV28 and TRBJ1-5, the complete variable domain reads DVKVTQSSRYLVKRTGEKVFLECVQDMDHENMFWYRQDPGLGLRLIYFSYDVKMKEKGDIPEGYSVSREKKERFSLILESASTNQTSMYLCASYTGSGNQPLHFGDGTRLSIL.

The V gene is TRBV24-1, the J gene TRBJ2-6; no definite D call. Germline V gene lookup returns CDR1 KGHDR and CDR2 SFDVKD. Trimming shortened V by 9 bases and J by 0 bases, and 5 bases separated the two germline ends. This CDR3 contains 13 residues. The CDR3 is CATASSGANVLTF. CDR3 nucleotide sequence: TGTGCCACCGCTTCCTCTGGGGCCAACGTCCTGACTTTC.

This clonotype appeared many times. Here the CDR3 reads CASSSGLNTGELFF. CDR3 in DNA: TGCGCCAGCAGCTCCGGGCTGAACACCGGGGAGCTGTTTTTT. The rearrangement uses TRBV10-1 and TRBJ2-2; D not resolved. With 6 bases removed from V and 1 base from J, the gap between germline ends came to 9 bases. The germline V gene encodes CDR1 WNHNN and CDR2 SYGVQD (reference sequence). This CDR3 is 14 amino acids long.

V and J are TRBV19 and TRBJ2-1; D ambiguous. The V gene lost 6 bases and the J gene lost 4 bases, with 7 bases spanning the gap. The CDR3 sequence is 12 residues long. CDR1 and CDR2 from the germline V gene are LNHDA and SQIVND (reference sequence). The CDR3 DNA reads as TGTGCCAGTAGAACTACTTACAATGAGCAGTTCTTC. Translated: CASRTTYNEQFF.

There are a few counts of this clonotype. A much larger clonotype is one base distant, so this may be a read error. This rearrangement joins TRBV20-1 to TRBJ2-7; D gene unclear. This CDR3 region has 14 residues. CDR1 is DFQATT, CDR2 SNEGSKA, per germline (reference sequence). CDR3 nucleotide sequence: TGCAGTGCTAGAGATCCGTACTCGGCCTACGAGCAGCACTTC. Translated, it gives CSARDPYSAYEQHF.

This clonotype has a count of ten or more. This sequence joins TRBV20-1 and TRBJ2-5, with unresolved D. The CDR3 is made up of 11 amino acids. Germline V lookup: CDR1 DFQATT, CDR2 SNEGSKA (reference sequence). V lost 4 bases and J 1 base, leaving 4 bases between the germline ends. The CDR3 is CSATRQETQYF. For the CDR3, the DNA is TGCAGTGCTACTCGCCAAGAGACCCAGTACTTC.

This clonotype was seen many times. The V gene is TRBV5-1, the J gene TRBJ1-1; 7 nucleotides line up with TRBD1. The germline CDR1 and CDR2 sequences are SGHRS and YFSETQ. The CDR3 loop spans 15 amino acids. Trimming at V came to 4 bases and at J to 0 bases, leaving 6 bases not matched to a gene. The CDR3 reads CASSGRQGLNTEAFF. The CDR3 nucleotides read TGCGCCAGCAGCGGCCGACAGGGACTGAACACTGAAGCTTTCTTT. The full variable domain, its missing parts supplied by reference TRBV5-1 and TRBJ1-1, is KAGVTQTPRYLIKTRGQQVTLSCSPISGHRSVSWYQQTPGQGLQFLFEYFSETQRNKGNFPGRFSGRQFSNSRSEMNVSTLELGDSALYLCASSGRQGLNTEAFFGQGTRLTVV.

This clonotype was counted between two and nine times. The chain recombines TRBV14 with TRBJ2-1, with unresolved D. Per germline, CDR1 SGHDN and CDR2 FVKESK. The V end lost 3 bases, the J end lost 10 bases, and 13 bases lay between the germline ends. The CDR3 is 13 amino acids. This CDR3 is CASSQTQFAEQFF. CDR3 coding DNA: TGTGCCAGCAGCCAGACTCAGTTCGCCGAGCAGTTCTTC.

This clonotype was detected ten times or more. This chain links TRBV5-1 with TRBJ2-1; 7 bases match TRBD2. With V trimmed by 4 bases and J by 4 bases, 5 bases remained unmatched. Germline assignment: CDR1 SGHRS and CDR2 YFSETQ. The CDR3 is 14 amino acids. The CDR3 DNA reads as TGCGCCAGCAGCCAACGTAGCGGGTACAATGAGCAGTTCTTC. As protein: CASSQRSGYNEQFF.

A remark on this clonotype: This may be a read error, as it is one base from a much larger clone. The V call is TRBV7-2, the J call TRBJ1-2, with D hard to call. This CDR3 is 13 amino acids long. The germline gives CDR1 SGHTA, CDR2 FQGNSA. CDR3 nucleotides: TGTGCCAGCAGCTTAGGCAGGACCTATGGCGACACCTTC. The encoded protein is CASSLGRTYGDTF.

This clonotype was recorded at least ten times. The V and J genes are TRBV5-5 and TRBJ2-4; possibly TRBD2 for D (6 bases). Trimming took off 1 base at V and 5 bases at J, with 7 bases between the two ends. Germline V lookup: CDR1 SGHKS, CDR2 YYEKEE (reference sequence). The CDR3 covers 13 residues. DNA for the CDR3: TGTGCCAGCAGCTTGTCGGGGGAAAACATTCAGTACTTC. Its protein is CASSLSGENIQYF.

This clonotype was counted ten times or more. V usage is TRBV7-3 and J usage is TRBJ2-1; 7 bases are a match to TRBD1. This CDR3 spans 15 amino acids. The J segment lost 6 bases and the V segment lost 5 bases, leaving 10 bases of the junction unmatched. CDR1 and CDR2 from the germline V gene are SGHTA and FQGTGA. This CDR3 reads CASSPQQQGRNEQFF. CDR3 in DNA: TGTGCCAGCAGCCCCCAACAACAGGGGCGCAATGAGCAGTTCTTC. Filled out from reference TRBV7-3 and TRBJ2-1, the complete variable domain reads GAGVSQTPSNKVTEKGKYVELRCDPISGHTALYWYRQSLGQGPEFLIYFQGTGAADDSGLPNDRFFAVRPEGSVSTLKIQRTERGDSAVYLCASSPQQQGRNEQFFGPGTRLTVL.

This clonotype was counted between two and nine times. CDR3 loop: CASSPTSGDLTHTQYF. In nucleotides, the CDR3 is TGTGCCAGCAGCCCGACTAGCGGCGACCTCACTCATACGCAGTATTTT. The rearrangement links TRBV9 to TRBJ2-3; 9 bases align to TRBD2. V lost 4 bases, J lost 7 bases, and 13 bases stayed unmatched. The CDR3 totals 16 residues. CDR1 SGDLS and CDR2 YYNGEE come from the germline V gene.

This clonotype was seen many times. V and J are TRBV7-9 and TRBJ2-3, with D possibly TRBD2 on 6 matching bases. Germline V gene data show CDR1 as SEHNR and CDR2 as FQNEAQ (reference sequence). The CDR3 loop spans 14 amino acids. The V end was cut by 8 bases, the J end by 3 bases, with 15 bases between. The CDR3 protein is CASGRGLLTDTQYF. Here the CDR3 DNA reads TGTGCCAGCGGGCGGGGACTTCTTACAGATACGCAGTATTTT.

This clonotype was picked up one time. This could be a read error, since a much larger clone is one nucleotide away. The chain joins TRBV3-1 to TRBJ1-2; TRBD1 agrees at 9 bases. Germline V gives CDR1 LGHDT, CDR2 YNNKEL (reference sequence). This CDR3 comprises 13 residues. DNA of the CDR3: TGTGCCAGCAGCGACAGGACAGGGGACGGCTTCACCTTC. Its translation is CASSDRTGDGFTF.

This clonotype was found many times. The rearrangement uses TRBV12-3 or TRBV12-4 and TRBJ2-3; 8 bases map to TRBD2. V shed 2 bases, J shed 2 bases, and the junction held 6 bases outside the gene matches. The CDR3 has 16 residues. In DNA form, the CDR3 reads TGTGCCAGCAGTTTAATAACGGGGGGGACCACAGATACGCAGTATTTT. It codes for CASSLITGGTTDTQYF.

This clonotype came up many times. The gene calls are TRBV4-2 and TRBJ1-5; D unresolved. V was clipped by 5 bases and J by 0 bases, with 8 bases between them. The germline V gene encodes CDR1 LGHNA and CDR2 YNFKEQ. The CDR3 totals 14 residues. In nucleotides, the CDR3 is TGTGCCAGCAGCGTCCGGTATAGCAATCAGCCCCAGCATTTT. Translated: CASSVRYSNQPQHF.

In this sample, this clonotype turned up many times. The V call is TRBV7-8, the J call TRBJ1-2, with no clear D. This CDR3 contains 13 residues. Trimming took off 1 base at V and 10 bases at J, with 13 bases between the two ends. Germline-derived CDR1 and CDR2 are SGHVS and FQNEAQ. CDR3 sequence: CASSLDKIAAYTF. Written as DNA, the CDR3 is TGTGCCAGCAGCTTAGATAAGATTGCTGCCTACACCTTC.

This clonotype was counted many times. This chain connects TRBV6-6 to TRBJ1-3; 7 positions agree with TRBD1. The junction had 8 bases not matched to a gene; V was cut back by 5 bases and J by 1 base. From germline, CDR1 is MNHNY and CDR2 SVGAGI (reference sequence). The CDR3 length is 16 residues. CDR3 amino acids: CASSGTNRGSGNTIYF. Here the CDR3 DNA reads TGTGCCAGCAGTGGAACGAACAGGGGATCTGGAAACACCATATATTTT.